What follows are 21 T cell receptor beta chains derived from one specimen sequenced in a study of blood T cell repertoires in COVID-19. Produced via immunoSEQ multiplex PCR; TCRdb's table is partial and in-frame only. The sample lists around 370,000 clones; roughly 89% were seen once. Sequencing was done on a sample of peripheral blood. These receptors were obtained from a man aged 18 to 30 with active or convalescent COVID-19.

The chain employs TRBV9 and TRBJ1-2, with 7 bases aligning to TRBD1. The germline V gene encodes CDR1 SGDLS and CDR2 YYNGEE. V trimming: 0 bases; J trimming: 13 bases; junction bases outside the gene matches: 12. The CDR3 contains 14 residues. DNA of the CDR3: TGTGCCAGCAGCGTAGTTGGGACAGAGCCTCGTGGCACCTTC. This codes for CASSVVGTEPRGTF.

The J gene is TRBJ1-2, the V gene TRBV28, with D possibly being TRBD1 (5 bases). The germline CDR1 and CDR2 sequences are MDHEN and SYDVKM. The CDR3 is made up of 13 amino acids. V gave up 3 bases and J gave up 6 bases, with 11 bases separating them. In DNA form, the CDR3 reads TGTGCCAGCAGTTTGAATGGACAAGATGGCTACACCTTC. Amino acid sequence: CASSLNGQDGYTF.

The rearrangement links TRBV6-1 to TRBJ2-7; 8 bases map to TRBD1. Germline-derived CDR1 and CDR2 are MNHNS and SASEGT. CDR3 length: 15 amino acids. V gave up 0 bases and J gave up 1 base; unmatched junction bases: 2. The DNA for the CDR3 is TGTGCCAGCAGTGAAGCCTGGGACAGGTCCTACGAGCAGTACTTC. Translating it yields CASSEAWDRSYEQYF.

The CDR3 region is CAISGNRANTEAFF. DNA for the CDR3: TGTGCCATCAGTGGTAATAGAGCGAACACTGAAGCTTTCTTT. This sequence joins TRBV10-3 and TRBJ1-1; D unclear. CDR1 and CDR2 from the germline V gene are ENHRY and SYGVKD. The CDR3 extends over 14 amino acids. V lost 4 bases and J lost 1, with 10 bases in between.

V and J are TRBV7-3 and TRBJ2-2; 7 positions agree with TRBD1. V lost 0 bases, J lost 4 bases, and 8 bases stayed unmatched. The CDR3 runs to 17 residues. Germline V gives CDR1 SGHTA, CDR2 FQGTGA. The CDR3 DNA is TGTGCCAGCAGCTTAACAGGGGGCGCTTCGGGCACCGGGGAGCTGTTTTTT. This translates into CASSLTGGASGTGELFF.

The rearrangement uses TRBV27 and TRBJ2-2, with a weak D call TRBD2 (6 bases). Deletions cut 1 base from V and 4 bases from J, with 10 bases between. The CDR3 has 15 amino acids. Germline V CDR1 and CDR2: MNHEY, SMNVEV (reference sequence). CDR3 amino acids: CASSLYAGGTGELFF. CDR3 bases: TGTGCCAGCAGTTTATATGCCGGGGGCACCGGGGAGCTGTTTTTT.

The rearrangement links TRBV5-1 to TRBJ1-1; the match to TRBD1 covers 7 bases. The CDR3 sequence is 14 residues long. V gave up 3 bases and J gave up 0 bases; unmatched junction bases: 2. Germline V CDR1 and CDR2: SGHRS, YFSETQ. CDR3 in DNA: TGCGCCAGCAGCTGGGGACAGTTGAACACTGAAGCTTTCTTT. This codes for CASSWGQLNTEAFF.

V is TRBV12-3 or TRBV12-4 and J is TRBJ2-1; TRBD2 agrees at 7 bases. Trimming took 9 bases from V and 3 from J; bases not matched to a gene: 5. The CDR3 totals 13 residues. CDR3 nucleotide sequence: TGTGCCAGTGGGGGGGGACTCTACAATGAGCAGTTCTTC. Encoded protein: CASGGGLYNEQFF.

This clone came up a few times. The rearrangement joins TRBV11-1 to TRBJ1-1; D is ambiguous. V was shortened by 5 bases and J by 0 bases, with 16 bases between the two germline ends. Germline-derived CDR1 and CDR2 are SGHAT and FQDESV (reference sequence). This CDR3 comprises 16 residues. CDR3 nucleotides: TGTGCCAGCAGCCCTAGAGGGAAAAGCCTGAACACTGAAGCTTTCTTT. Translated, it gives CASSPRGKSLNTEAFF.

V gene TRBV6-5 combines with J gene TRBJ1-2; 10 nucleotides match TRBD1. The CDR3 sequence is 16 residues long. J gave up 2 bases and V 2 bases, and 5 bases lay outside the gene matches. From germline, CDR1 is MNHEY and CDR2 SVGAGI. In DNA form, the CDR3 reads TGTGCCAGCAGTTACAGGGGACAGGGGTCAAACTATGGCTACACCTTC. Translation gives CASSYRGQGSNYGYTF.

The genes are TRBV6-5 and TRBJ1-2; 7 bases are shared with TRBD1. The V segment lost 6 bases and the J segment 6 bases; nucleotides outside the gene matches: 13. Germline CDR1 MNHEY, CDR2 SVGAGI. The length of the CDR3 is 15 residues. Written as DNA, the CDR3 is TGTGCCAGCAGCCCCCACGAACCGACAGGGAATGGCTACACCTTC. This codes for CASSPHEPTGNGYTF.

The genes are TRBV14 and TRBJ2-7, with 10 bases aligning to TRBD2. The CDR3 length is 19 residues. V shed 0 bases, J shed 1 base, and the junction held 12 bases outside the gene matches. Looked up from germline, CDR1 is SGHDN and CDR2 is FVKESK. CDR3 loop: CASSQDGSATSGYSYEQYF. DNA of the CDR3: TGTGCCAGCAGCCAAGATGGGTCGGCGACTAGCGGGTATTCCTACGAGCAGTACTTC. Filled out from reference TRBV14 and TRBJ2-7, the complete variable domain reads EAGVTQFPSHSVIEKGQTVTLRCDPISGHDNLYWYRRVMGKEIKFLLHFVKESKQDESGMPNNRFLAERTGGTYSTLKVQPAELEDSGVYFCASSQDGSATSGYSYEQYFGPGTRLTVT.

This chain joins TRBV6-2 or TRBV6-3 and TRBJ1-1, with D possibly matching TRBD1 (6 bases). Trimming pared 2 bases from V and 5 bases from J, leaving 12 bases between. The CDR3 loop spans 14 amino acids. Germline assignment: CDR1 MNHEY and CDR2 SVGEGT. The CDR3 bases are TGTGCCAGCAGTTACGGGGCAGGGGCAACTGAAGCTTTCTTT. Amino acids: CASSYGAGATEAFF.

The count of this clone is one. The chain combines TRBV11-2 with TRBJ2-7; maybe TRBD1 (5 bases). The germline CDR1 and CDR2 sequences are SGHAT and FQNNGV. The CDR3 is made up of 13 amino acids. Trimming removed 9 bases at V and 4 bases at J, with 16 bases between. The CDR3 here is CARPQGTGYEQYF. The CDR3 coding sequence is TGTGCCAGACCCCAGGGAACAGGTTACGAGCAGTACTTC.

V and J are TRBV18 and TRBJ2-7, with a possible D match to TRBD2 (6 bases). Germline V lookup: CDR1 KGHSH, CDR2 LQKENI. Deletions cut 3 bases from V and 4 bases from J, with 16 bases between. This CDR3 contains 15 residues. The CDR3 spells CASSPTPLLAYEQYF. CDR3 coding DNA: TGTGCCAGCTCACCGACCCCCCTGCTAGCGTACGAGCAGTACTTC.

The V and J genes are TRBV14 and TRBJ2-7; 10 bases align to TRBD1. After removal of 1 base from V and 2 bases from J, the junction contained 2 bases not matched to a gene. Germline-derived CDR1 and CDR2 are SGHDN and FVKESK. The CDR3 has 15 residues. The CDR3 DNA is TGTGCCAGCAGCCAAGGGGGGACAGGGGCCTACGAGCAGTACTTC. This codes for CASSQGGTGAYEQYF.

The rearrangement links TRBV6-5 to TRBJ2-7; D unclear. The germline V and J ends were trimmed by 2 bases and 0 bases, with 8 bases remaining between them. In germline, CDR1 is MNHEY, CDR2 SVGAGI. There are 14 residues in the CDR3. DNA of the CDR3: TGTGCCAGCAGTTACGGGCAGGTCTCCTACGAGCAGTACTTC. It specifies CASSYGQVSYEQYF.

The genes are TRBV27 and TRBJ2-7; D is unresolved. CDR1 is MNHEY, CDR2 SMNVEV, per germline (reference sequence). The CDR3 sequence is 15 residues long. V was shortened by 3 bases and J by 6 bases, with 18 bases between the two germline ends. CDR3 DNA sequence: TGTGCCAGCAGTTTCCCAGGCAGATCTCAGGTCGAGCAGTACTTC. Translating it yields CASSFPGRSQVEQYF.

The chain links TRBV29-1 to TRBJ2-3; the D is unclear. Deletions cut 2 bases from V and 5 bases from J, with 5 bases between. From germline, CDR1 is SQVTM and CDR2 ANQGSEA. The CDR3 loop spans 11 amino acids. The CDR3 loop is CSVELLDTQYF. CDR3 bases: TGCAGCGTTGAACTTTTAGATACGCAGTATTTT.

The chain couples TRBV19 to TRBJ2-7, with TRBD2 matching 10 bases. Per germline, CDR1 LNHDA and CDR2 SQIVND (reference sequence). Unmatched junction bases numbered 11, after V lost 4 bases and J lost 2 bases. The CDR3 contains 17 residues. DNA of the CDR3: TGTGCCAGTAGTACGCTCCCCATAGCGGGGGGCGCCTACGAGCAGTACTTC. Translation: CASSTLPIAGGAYEQYF.

CDR3 region: CASNPGDPSYNEQFF. The CDR3 nucleotides are TGCGCCAGCAACCCGGGGGATCCTTCGTACAATGAGCAGTTCTTC. The genes are TRBV5-1 and TRBJ2-1, with D possibly being TRBD2 (6 bases). Germline lookup yields CDR1 SGHRS and CDR2 YFSETQ. V lost 6 bases and J lost 4, with 17 bases in between. The CDR3 has 15 amino acids.